This T cell receptor (beta chain) was identified in a study of blood T cell repertoires in COVID-19. Study details: COVID-19 samples, acute and convalescent, were from the United States, Italy and Spain. The cDNA or gDNA used as material had been derived from T cells, B-cell-depleted T cells, or PBMCs.

Original data processing: Amplified reference gene primers provided the basis for estimating nucleated cell counts. Clones were sequenced by immunoSEQ multiplex PCR, and TCRdb holds only the in-frame ones, with some missing. V and J calls and clone size are copied from that table; D and trimming were computed from the DNA. The table has 75,000 to 80,000 clones, about 90% seen once. This CDR3 spans 18 amino acids. Germline V gene lookup returns CDR1 SGHTA and CDR2 FQGTGA. V shed 5 bases, J shed 0 bases, and the junction held 8 bases outside the gene matches. Material: peripheral blood. This chain connects TRBV7-3 to TRBJ2-5, with 14 positions matching TRBD2. The receptor's source is a human donor in a cohort sampled during active COVID-19. The CDR3 sequence: CASSLGTSGGRYQETQYF. CDR3 coding DNA: TGTGCCAGCAGCCTGGGGACTAGCGGGGGCCGGTACCAAGAGACCCAGTACTTC. Full variable domain (remainder filled in from reference TRBV7-3 and TRBJ2-5): GAGVSQTPSNKVTEKGKYVELRCDPISGHTALYWYRQSLGQGPEFLIYFQGTGAADDSGLPNDRFFAVRPEGSVSTLKIQRTERGDSAVYLCASSLGTSGGRYQETQYFGPGTRLLVL.